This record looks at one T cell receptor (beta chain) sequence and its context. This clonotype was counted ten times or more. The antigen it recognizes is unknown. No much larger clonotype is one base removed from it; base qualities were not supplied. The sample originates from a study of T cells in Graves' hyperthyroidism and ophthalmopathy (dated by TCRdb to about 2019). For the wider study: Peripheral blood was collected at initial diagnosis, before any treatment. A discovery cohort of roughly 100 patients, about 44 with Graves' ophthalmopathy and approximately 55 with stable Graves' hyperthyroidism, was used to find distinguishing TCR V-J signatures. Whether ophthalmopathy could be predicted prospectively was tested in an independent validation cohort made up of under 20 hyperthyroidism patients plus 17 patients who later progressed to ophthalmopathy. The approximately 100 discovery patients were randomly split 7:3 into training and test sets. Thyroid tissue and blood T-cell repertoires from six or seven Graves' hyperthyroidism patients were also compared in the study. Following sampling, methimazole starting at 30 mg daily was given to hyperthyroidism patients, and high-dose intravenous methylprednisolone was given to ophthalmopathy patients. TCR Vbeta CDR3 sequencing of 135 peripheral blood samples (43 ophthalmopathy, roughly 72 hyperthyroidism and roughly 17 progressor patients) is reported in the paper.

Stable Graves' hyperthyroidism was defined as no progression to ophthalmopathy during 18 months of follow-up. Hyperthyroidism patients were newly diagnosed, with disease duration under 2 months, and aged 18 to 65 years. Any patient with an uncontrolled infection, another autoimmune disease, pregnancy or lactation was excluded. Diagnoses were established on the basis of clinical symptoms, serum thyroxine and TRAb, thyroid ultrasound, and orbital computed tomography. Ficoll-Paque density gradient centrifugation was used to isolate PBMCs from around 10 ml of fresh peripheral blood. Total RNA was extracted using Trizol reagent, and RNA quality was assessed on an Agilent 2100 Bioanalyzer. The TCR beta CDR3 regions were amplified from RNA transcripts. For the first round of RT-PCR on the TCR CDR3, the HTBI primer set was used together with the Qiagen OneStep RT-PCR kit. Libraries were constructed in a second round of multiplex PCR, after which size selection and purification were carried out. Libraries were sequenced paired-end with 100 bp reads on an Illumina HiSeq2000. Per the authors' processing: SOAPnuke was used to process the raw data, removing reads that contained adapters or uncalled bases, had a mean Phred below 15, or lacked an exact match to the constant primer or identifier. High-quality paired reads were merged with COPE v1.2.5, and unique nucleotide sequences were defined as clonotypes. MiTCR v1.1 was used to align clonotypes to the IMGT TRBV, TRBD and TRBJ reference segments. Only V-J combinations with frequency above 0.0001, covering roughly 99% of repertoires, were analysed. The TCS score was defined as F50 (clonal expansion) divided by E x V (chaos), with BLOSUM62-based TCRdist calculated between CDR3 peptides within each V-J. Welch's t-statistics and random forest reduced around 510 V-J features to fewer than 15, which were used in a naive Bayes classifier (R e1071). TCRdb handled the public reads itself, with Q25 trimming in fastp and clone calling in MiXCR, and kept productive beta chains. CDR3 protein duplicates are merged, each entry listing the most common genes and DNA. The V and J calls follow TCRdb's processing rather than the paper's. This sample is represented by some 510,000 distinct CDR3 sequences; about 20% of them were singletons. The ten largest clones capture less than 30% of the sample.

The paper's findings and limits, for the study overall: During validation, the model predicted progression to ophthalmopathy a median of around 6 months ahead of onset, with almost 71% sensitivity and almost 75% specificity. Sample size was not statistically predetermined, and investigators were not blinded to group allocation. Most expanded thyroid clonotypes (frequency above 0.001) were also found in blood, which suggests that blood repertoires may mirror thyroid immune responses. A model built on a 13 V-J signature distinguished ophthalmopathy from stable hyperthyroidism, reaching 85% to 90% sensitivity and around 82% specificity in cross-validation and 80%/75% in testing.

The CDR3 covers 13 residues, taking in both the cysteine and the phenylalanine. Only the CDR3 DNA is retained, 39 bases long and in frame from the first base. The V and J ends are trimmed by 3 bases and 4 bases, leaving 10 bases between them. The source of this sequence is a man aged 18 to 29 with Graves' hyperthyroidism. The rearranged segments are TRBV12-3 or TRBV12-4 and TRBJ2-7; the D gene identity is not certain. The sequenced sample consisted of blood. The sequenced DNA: TGTGCCAGCAGTTTTGGGGTCACATACGAGCAGTACTTC. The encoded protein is CASSFGVTYEQYF.